Presented here are 9 T cell receptor beta chains from one specimen sequenced in a study of regulatory T cells in long-lasting Graves disease. Time point given: newly diagnosed GD, antithyroid drugs for less than 3 months. The TCR library was prepared using RNA isolated from PBMCs. Investigators prepared the TCR beta libraries by applying iRepertoire HTBI primers and Arm-PCR of CDR3 regions. Each CDR3 protein gets one entry after TCRdb re-called the multiplex PCR reads with MiXCR. The profile covers some 330,000 distinct CDR3 sequences, with about 11% appearing a single time and over 15% taken by the ten largest. These data were likewise used in another study, on T cells in Graves' hyperthyroidism and ophthalmopathy.

The source was peripheral blood mononuclear cells (PBMCs), collected at new diagnosis, from a patient treated with antithyroid drugs. These receptor sequences come from a woman under 30 with Graves disease.

This clonotype was seen many times. The V call is TRBV7-2, the J call TRBJ2-5, with 13 nucleotides matching TRBD2. The CDR3 spans 18 residues. Per the germline V gene, CDR1 is SGHTA and CDR2 is FQGNSA. With V trimmed by 1 base and J by 5 bases, 10 bases remained unmatched. The CDR3 protein is CASSLVYRLAGGSETQYF. CDR3 bases: TGTGCCAGCAGCTTAGTTTATCGACTAGCGGGGGGTTCGGAGACCCAGTACTTC.

DNA for the CDR3: TGCAGCGTGGCGGGTGTGAAAGAAGCTTTCTTT. This encodes CSVAGVKEAFF. The gene calls are TRBV29-1 and TRBJ1-1, with D unresolved. The CDR3 totals 11 residues. Per the germline V gene, CDR1 is SQVTM and CDR2 is ANQGSEA. Trimming shortened V by 6 bases and J by 8 bases, and 13 bases separated the two germline ends.

This clonotype has just a few counts. This chain connects TRBV7-2 to TRBJ2-5; 9 bases are a match to TRBD1. The J segment lost 7 bases and the V segment lost 6 bases, leaving 9 bases of the junction unmatched. The length of the CDR3 is 14 residues. Per germline, CDR1 SGHTA and CDR2 FQGNSA. The CDR3 DNA reads as TGTGCCAGCAGTTTCGACAGGGGGTCGGGGACCCAGTACTTC. Its translation: CASSFDRGSGTQYF.

This clonotype was seen a few times. The V call is TRBV19, the J call TRBJ2-1; perhaps TRBD1 as D (6 bases). The DNA end lines up better with TRBJ2-5; the J call may be wrong. The CDR3 consists of 14 residues. Per the germline V gene, CDR1 is LNHDA and CDR2 is SQIVND (reference sequence). CDR3 nucleotides: TGTGCCAGTAGTATCGTGCAGGGGACGGAGACCCAGTACTTC. Its protein product is CASSIVQGTETQYF.

The CDR3 sequence: CSAYVRGGTDTQYF. The CDR3 nucleotides are TGCAGTGCCTATGTTCGCGGGGGTACAGATACGCAGTATTTT. The chain recombines TRBV20-1 with TRBJ2-3; TRBD2 aligns across 7 bases. V was pared by 6 bases and J by 3 bases, with 9 bases of the junction left unmatched. CDR3 size: 14 residues. Germline values: CDR1 DFQATT, CDR2 SNEGSKA (reference sequence).

This rearrangement joins TRBV7-2 to TRBJ1-5; D is uncertain. Trimming pared 3 bases from V and 4 bases from J, leaving 13 bases between. This CDR3 has 15 residues. The germline gives CDR1 SGHTA, CDR2 FQGNSA. This CDR3 reads CASSLESPLNQPQHF. CDR3 DNA: TGTGCCAGCAGCTTGGAGAGCCCTCTAAATCAGCCCCAGCATTTT.

V gene TRBV5-1 combines with J gene TRBJ1-1; maybe TRBD1 (5 bases). V lost 7 bases to trimming and J lost 7 bases, with 11 bases between them. Per the germline V gene, CDR1 is SGHRS and CDR2 is YFSETQ. The CDR3 has 11 residues. DNA for the CDR3: TGCGCCAGCCGACAGCCGGTTGAAGCTTTCTTT. Translation gives CASRQPVEAFF.

In this sample, this clonotype turned up many times. The chain is built from TRBV5-5 and TRBJ1-1; D is unresolved. Germline CDR1 is SGHKS and CDR2 is YYEKEE (reference sequence). Trimming left V 4 bases short and J 5 bases short, with 15 bases between. The length of the CDR3 is 14 residues. The CDR3 loop reads CASSLSGQGTEAFF. CDR3 bases: TGTGCCAGCAGCCTGTCTGGTCAAGGGACTGAAGCTTTCTTT.

The rearrangement joins TRBV6-2 or TRBV6-3 to TRBJ2-1, with TRBD1 matching over 7 bases. CDR1 MNHEY and CDR2 SVGEGT come from the germline V gene. With V trimmed by 6 bases and J by 6 bases, 8 bases remained unmatched. There are 14 residues in the CDR3. The CDR3 DNA sequence: TGTGCCAGCAGAGTAAGGGGGCCGAGCAATGAGCAGTTCTTC. This sequence encodes CASRVRGPSNEQFF.